This is a list of T cell receptor beta chains from one sample in a study of CD8 T cells in Susac syndrome. TCRdb re-called the immunoSEQ multiplex PCR reads with MiXCR, one entry per CDR3 protein. The sample lists 95,000 to 150,000 distinct CDR3 sequences, around 94% occurring once. Source material: CD8+ T cells from PBMCs. The origin of the receptors is a human donor with Susac syndrome. Each CDR3 is given with its conserved first and last residue. A D gene is named only where the DNA matches it firmly. Clone size is stated in some rows and not others, as once, few, many or a class when expanded.

d_gene	v_gene	j_gene	abundance	CDR3nt	CDR3aa
NA	TRBV2	TRBJ1-4	NA	TGTGCCAGCCAAATTCCACAGTTTTCCACCGTTGAAAAACTGTTTTTT	CASQIPQFSTVEKLFF
TRBD2	TRBV3-1	TRBJ2-1	NA	TGTGCCAGCAGCCAAGGGACTAGCGGGAACAATGAGCAGTTCTTC	CASSQGTSGNNEQFF
NA	TRBV13	TRBJ1-4	NA	TGTGCCAGCAGCTCCCTTAATGAAAAACTGTTTTTT	CASSSLNEKLFF
NA	TRBV9	TRBJ2-7	once	TGTGCCAGCAGCGTAGCGGCAGGGGACGTCTACGAGCAGTACTTC	CASSVAAGDVYEQYF
TRBD1	TRBV27	TRBJ1-5	NA	TGTGCCAGCAGTATAACAGGGGGTGTTGGGAATCAGCCCCAGCATTTT	CASSITGGVGNQPQHF
TRBD2	TRBV15	TRBJ2-3	NA	TGTGCCACCAGCTCTTGGCGGCAGTCGACTAGCGGGTCTAGCACAGATACGCAGTATTTT	CATSSWRQSTSGSSTDTQYF
NA	TRBV15	TRBJ1-5	NA	TGTGCCACCAGCGGAGCGAACAGCAATCAGCCCCAGCATTTT	CATSGANSNQPQHF
TRBD2	TRBV20-1	TRBJ2-5	NA	TGCAGTGCCAACCGACTAGCGGGAGGGGTAAAGACCCAGTACTTC	CSANRLAGGVKTQYF
NA	TRBV20-1	TRBJ2-7	NA	TGCAGTGCTATCCGGACGGAAGAAGGAACCTACGAGCAGTACTTC	CSAIRTEEGTYEQYF
TRBD2	TRBV4-3	TRBJ2-2	NA	TGCGCCAGCAGCCTCGGACTAGCGGGAGGCTCCGGGGAGCTGTTTTTT	CASSLGLAGGSGELFF
TRBD1	TRBV6-8	TRBJ2-2	NA	TGTGCCAGCAGCCCGCCCGGGACAGGGGACACCGGGGAGCTGTTTTTT	CASSPPGTGDTGELFF
NA	TRBV30	TRBJ2-3	NA	TGTGCCTGGAGTGTGACTAGTTTTGCAGATACGCAGTATTTT	CAWSVTSFADTQYF
TRBD1	TRBV15	TRBJ1-1	NA	TGTGCCACCAGCAGAGGGGACAGGAGAAACACTGAAGCTTTCTTT	CATSRGDRRNTEAFF
NA	TRBV5-6	TRBJ2-3	NA	TGTGCCAGCGGGCGGGATACGCAGTATTTT	CASGRDTQYF
TRBD2	TRBV6-2/TRBV6-3	TRBJ2-1	NA	TGTGCCAGCAGTTACTCGAGCGGGACTGAGAACCCCATCGGCTCCTACAATGAGCAGTTCTTC	CASSYSSGTENPIGSYNEQFF
TRBD2	TRBV3-1	TRBJ2-5	NA	TGTGCCAGCAGCCAAGACGTGGCTAGCGGAGAGACCCAGTACTTC	CASSQDVASGETQYF
TRBD2	TRBV20-1	TRBJ2-2	NA	TGCAGTGCTAGAGATGGGGATAGCGGGGACACCGGGGAGCTGTTTTTT	CSARDGDSGDTGELFF
TRBD1	TRBV5-4	TRBJ1-2	NA	TGTGCCAGCAACGAAGGGGGCGCGGATTTTGGCTACACCTTC	CASNEGGADFGYTF
TRBD1	TRBV12-3/TRBV12-4	TRBJ2-7	NA	TGTGCCAGCAGTCCTAACTACCGTCCACCGGGACAGGGGGGTTCCTACGAGCAGTACTTC	CASSPNYRPPGQGGSYEQYF
NA	TRBV11-2	TRBJ1-5	NA	TGTGCCAGCAGCGCAGGTAGGGGCGGAGAGCCCCAGCATTTT	CASSAGRGGEPQHF
NA	TRBV20-1	TRBJ1-3	NA	TGCAGTGCTAGCTCGCCGGTAGGAAACACCATATATTTT	CSASSPVGNTIYF